The present T cell receptor (beta chain) was sequenced within a study of cytomegalovirus exposure and HLA in healthy donors. PCR involved 60 Vbeta and 13 Jbeta primers. Produced via immunoSEQ multiplex PCR; TCRdb's table is partial and in-frame only. This sample has about 120,000 clones, with 80% found just once. The ends were cut back, 1 base at V and 5 bases at J, with 14 bases in the middle. The germline gives CDR1 SQVTM, CDR2 ANQGSEA. CDR3 length: 14 amino acids. The chain links TRBV29-1 to TRBJ2-5, with TRBD1 as a possible D gene (5 bases). The sequence came from a man aged 25-40 years in good health and CMV-seronegative. The specimen was PBMCs. The CDR3 sequence is CSVEGGEPWETQYF. In DNA form, the CDR3 reads TGCAGCGTTGAAGGGGGCGAGCCTTGGGAGACCCAGTACTTC.